This TCR beta chain emerged from a study of cytomegalovirus exposure and HLA in healthy donors. The study's findings and limits: Accurate prediction of most subjects' HLA-A and HLA-B alleles from TCR beta sequences was reported. TCR beta chains associated with HLA were, in a later analysis, more clonally expanded than equally common others. Cytomegalovirus status was reportedly diagnosed by the classifier with high sensitivity and specificity.

CDR1 is SGHRS and CDR2 is YFSETQ in the germline V gene. The CDR3 is 14 amino acids. Trimming pared 0 bases from V and 7 bases from J, leaving 12 bases between. As regards this clone: Its antigen is as yet unknown.

This PCR relied on a set of 60 Vbeta primers and 13 Jbeta primers. Method: immunoSEQ multiplex PCR; TCRdb's copy keeps in-frame clones and lacks some. The data hold some 130,000 clones, with approximately 61% observed a single time. The sample consisted of PBMCs. The receptor's source is a man aged 25 to 40 in good health and CMV-seropositive. This chain links TRBV5-1 with TRBJ2-3; unclear D gene. The CDR3 bases are TGCGCCAGCAGCTTGGGTGATCTTGCGAATACGCAGTATTTT. Its translation: CASSLGDLANTQYF. The variable domain in full, with the rest retrieved from reference TRBV5-1 and TRBJ2-3, is KAGVTQTPRYLIKTRGQQVTLSCSPISGHRSVSWYQQTPGQGLQFLFEYFSETQRNKGNFPGRFSGRQFSNSRSEMNVSTLELGDSALYLCASSLGDLANTQYFGPGTRLTVL.